The present T cell receptor beta chain was sequenced within a study of naive and memory T cell subsets. Whole-study findings and limits: A clonotype means one alpha or beta sequence, not an alpha/beta pair. Between naive and memory subsets, TCR abundance power law exponents differed. Expression changes during T cell differentiation may affect RNA-based TCR counts.

Two oligonucleotides, mixed equimolar, formed the beta constant-region primer covering TRBC1 and TRBC2. TCRdb re-called the UMI-ligation and nested PCR reads through MiXCR, storing one row per CDR3 protein. Of some 150,000 distinct CDR3 sequences listed, about a sixth are singletons. The germline V gene has CDR1 SGHRS and CDR2 YFSETQ. The CDR3 length is 12 residues. Trimming removed 0 bases at V and 4 bases at J, with 4 bases between. Cells stained for CD3, CD4, CD8, CD45RA and CD27 were sorted into four subsets. Only a few counts were recorded for this clonotype. Its matching antigen is unknown. This clonotype originated in a human donor in good health. The sequenced sample was naive CD4+ T cells from blood. The chain joins TRBV5-1 to TRBJ1-2; D gene uncertain. The CDR3 DNA is TGCGCCAGCAGCTTGGGGGTCTATGGCTACACCTTC. It encodes CASSLGVYGYTF.